The T cell receptor beta chain described here comes from a study of T cell responses to AZD1222 COVID-19 vaccine. The germline CDR1 and CDR2 sequences are SGHAT and FQNNGV. This CDR3 contains 14 residues. Trimming cost V 5 bases and J 5 bases, with 13 bases left between them. Libraries were prepared by immunoSEQ multiplex PCR; TCRdb keeps only in-frame clonotypes and omits some of them. The sample holds 120,000 to 150,000 clones, about 92% seen once. The rearrangement joins TRBV11-2 to TRBJ2-1, with a weak D call TRBD1 (7 bases). The specimen was peripheral blood, collected on day 0 of AZD1222 vaccination. The receptor was isolated from an adult in good health. CDR3: CASSPAGQNNEQFF. Written as DNA, the CDR3 is TGTGCCAGCAGCCCCGCGGGACAGAACAATGAGCAGTTCTTC. Full variable domain (outside the CDR3, taken from reference TRBV11-2 and TRBJ2-1): EAGVAQSPRYKIIEKRQSVAFWCNPISGHATLYWYQQILGQGPKLLIQFQNNGVVDDSQLPKDRFSAERLKGVDSTLKIQPAKLEDSAVYLCASSPAGQNNEQFFGPGTRLTVL.